These 22 T cell receptor beta chains came from one sample sequenced in a study of cytomegalovirus exposure and HLA in healthy donors. Both 60 Vbeta primers and 13 Jbeta primers went into the PCR. Libraries were prepared by immunoSEQ multiplex PCR; TCRdb keeps only in-frame clonotypes and omits some of them. The sample holds 170,000 or so clones, 77% seen once. Sequenced: PBMCs. The receptors originated from a woman aged 55-75 years in good health and CMV-seropositive.

V and J are TRBV5-4 and TRBJ1-4; D gene uncertain. Trimming stripped 1 base from V and 5 bases from J, with 9 bases between. The CDR3 length is 14 residues. Germline assignment: CDR1 SGHNT and CDR2 YYREEE (reference sequence). The CDR3 region is CASSLRRKNEKLFF. CDR3 DNA: TGTGCCAGCAGCTTGCGGAGAAAGAATGAAAAACTGTTTTTT.

The rearrangement links TRBV6-6 to TRBJ2-1; 13 bases are a match to TRBD2. This CDR3 region has 15 residues. V dropped 7 bases and J dropped 7; count of bases not matched to a gene: 7. Germline-derived CDR1 and CDR2 are MNHNY and SVGAGI (reference sequence). CDR3 sequence: CASNLRTSGGNEQFF. In DNA, the CDR3 is TGTGCCAGCAATTTAAGGACTAGCGGGGGTAATGAGCAGTTCTTC.

This clone occurred a few times. The chain uses TRBV6-1 and TRBJ2-7, with a tentative D call TRBD1 (6 bases). The CDR3 contains 14 residues. In germline, CDR1 is MNHNS, CDR2 SASEGT. V was pared by 4 bases and J by 1 base, with 11 bases between. The CDR3 sequence is CASSADRLSYEQYF. For the CDR3, the DNA is TGTGCCAGCAGTGCCGACAGGCTTTCCTACGAGCAGTACTTC.

This clone was counted a few times. Other DNA variants within this sample encode the same CDR3. The chain recombines TRBV7-3 with TRBJ2-1, with 12 bases matching TRBD1. This CDR3 is built from 15 residues. V lost 4 bases, J lost 5 bases, and 3 bases stayed unmatched. Germline values: CDR1 SGHTA, CDR2 FQGTGA. The CDR3 spells CASSSGTGGHNEQFF. The CDR3 DNA reads as TGTGCCAGCAGCTCAGGGACAGGGGGCCACAATGAGCAGTTCTTC.

The chain combines TRBV15 with TRBJ1-4; a possible D gene is TRBD1 (5 bases). With 0 bases removed from V and 3 bases from J, the gap between germline ends came to 8 bases. The CDR3 consists of 15 residues. Germline lookup yields CDR1 LNHNV and CDR2 YYDKDF (reference sequence). CDR3 nucleotide sequence: TGTGCCACCAGCAGAGATGGGGGGTCTAATGAAAAACTGTTTTTT. Its translation: CATSRDGGSNEKLFF.

This chain joins TRBV18 and TRBJ1-1; 9 bases match TRBD1. CDR3 length equals 17 residues. Losses at the gene ends were 5 bases for V and 0 bases for J; bases not matched to a gene: 10. Germline assignment: CDR1 KGHSH and CDR2 LQKENI. CDR3 nucleotide sequence: TGTGCCAGCTCAATCCGGGACAGGGTACTCATGAACACTGAAGCTTTCTTT. It is translated as CASSIRDRVLMNTEAFF.

The chain has TRBV27 and TRBJ1-5; 8 nucleotides agree with TRBD1. Germline lookup yields CDR1 MNHEY and CDR2 SMNVEV (reference sequence). The V and J ends lost 2 bases and 5 bases, in that order; junction bases with no gene match: 8. This CDR3 is built from 16 residues. The CDR3 loop reads CASSLKPTTGDQPQHF. The CDR3 DNA is TGTGCCAGCAGTTTAAAACCTACGACAGGGGATCAGCCCCAGCATTTT.

This CDR3 is CASSYADRAGGYTF. The CDR3, as DNA: TGTGCCAGCAGTTACGCGGACAGGGCGGGTGGCTACACCTTC. The V gene is TRBV6-5, the J gene TRBJ1-2, with 8 bases aligning to TRBD1. J gave up 7 bases and V 2 bases, and 6 bases lay outside the gene matches. Germline CDR1 and CDR2: MNHEY and SVGAGI. This CDR3 has 14 residues.

This clone is a singleton in its sample. This CDR3 reads CASMAGLQETQYF. CDR3 in DNA: TGCGCCAGCATGGCAGGTCTACAAGAGACCCAGTACTTC. The chain combines TRBV5-1 with TRBJ2-5; D remains unclear. The CDR3 sequence is 13 residues long. Germline-derived CDR1 and CDR2 are SGHRS and YFSETQ. Trimming left V 6 bases short and J 2 bases short, with 11 bases between.

The V gene is TRBV30, the J gene TRBJ2-7; D is unclear. Per the germline V gene, CDR1 is GTSNPN and CDR2 is SVGIG (reference sequence). The length of the CDR3 is 11 residues. V was clipped by 5 bases and J by 7 bases, with 12 bases between them. CDR3 sequence: CAWGPFEEQYF. In DNA form, the CDR3 reads TGTGCCTGGGGGCCGTTTGAAGAGCAGTACTTC.

The chain carries TRBV19 and TRBJ1-6; D is ambiguous. There are 13 residues in the CDR3. Germline V gene sequence: CDR1 LNHDA, CDR2 SQIVND (reference sequence). Deletions cut 10 bases from V and 6 bases from J, with 13 bases between. CDR3 sequence: CATGFFGNSPLHF. The CDR3 coding sequence is TGTGCCACGGGGTTTTTTGGTAATTCACCCCTCCACTTT.

The sample holds one count of this clone. The chain uses TRBV7-2 and TRBJ2-5; no definite D call. The J call may be faulty, since TRBJ2-7 better matches the DNA end. CDR3 length: 12 residues. Germline assignment: CDR1 SGHTA and CDR2 FQGNSA. CDR3 nucleotide sequence: TGTGCCAGCAGCTTAGGCGCCTACGAGCAGTACTTC. Residues: CASSLGAYEQYF.

CDR3 amino acids: CATSDHFSGYNEQFF. For the CDR3, the DNA is TGTGCCACCAGCGACCATTTTTCAGGGTACAATGAGCAGTTCTTC. The chain joins TRBV15 to TRBJ2-1, with D maybe TRBD1 (5 bases). The V gene lost 5 bases and the J gene lost 4 bases, with 15 bases spanning the gap. The CDR3 covers 15 residues. The V gene's germline CDR1 is LNHNV and CDR2 YYDKDF (reference sequence). The variable domain in full, with the rest retrieved from reference TRBV15 and TRBJ2-1, is DAMVIQNPRYQVTQFGKPVTLSCSQTLNHNVMYWYQQKSSQAPKLLFHYYDKDFNNEADTPDNFQSRRPNTSFCFLDIRSPGLGDTAMYLCATSDHFSGYNEQFFGPGTRLTVL.

This clone was seen a handful of times. The chain links TRBV7-9 to TRBJ2-1; TRBD2 agrees at 9 bases. The V and J ends lost 8 bases and 5 bases, in that order; junction bases with no gene match: 4. CDR1 is SEHNR and CDR2 is FQNEAQ in the germline V gene (reference sequence). The CDR3 spans 13 residues. CDR3 residues: CASGLAGNNEQFF. The CDR3 DNA sequence: TGTGCCAGCGGGCTAGCGGGGAACAATGAGCAGTTCTTC.

The chain links TRBV7-2 to TRBJ2-7, with D tentatively TRBD1 (6 bases). V was trimmed by 5 bases and J by 10 bases, leaving 12 bases between them. The CDR3 extends over 11 amino acids. The germline V gene has CDR1 SGHTA and CDR2 FQGNSA. The chain's CDR3 is CASSNYREQYF. CDR3 in DNA: TGTGCCAGCAGCAACTACAGGGAACAGTACTTC.

The chain has TRBV5-4 and TRBJ1-3; D is unresolved. Germline CDR1 SGHNT, CDR2 YYREEE (reference sequence). Trimming stripped 1 base from V and 0 bases from J, with 8 bases between. This CDR3 is built from 15 residues. In DNA form, the CDR3 reads TGTGCCAGCAGCTTGCGAGAAATCTCTGGAAACACCATATATTTT. Amino acids: CASSLREISGNTIYF.

This chain joins TRBV5-5 and TRBJ2-2; TRBD2 agrees at 8 bases. CDR3 length: 14 residues. Germline V gene lookup returns CDR1 SGHKS and CDR2 YYEKEE (reference sequence). V shed 7 bases, J shed 5 bases, and the junction held 7 bases outside the gene matches. CDR3 DNA sequence: TGTGCCAGCTCATATGGCGGGAGGACCGGGGAGCTGTTTTTT. It encodes CASSYGGRTGELFF.

The V gene is TRBV28, the J gene TRBJ2-7, with a weak D call TRBD1 (6 bases). From germline, CDR1 is MDHEN and CDR2 SYDVKM. Between the trimmed V and J ends, which lost 8 bases and 1 base, there was a span of 12 bases. This CDR3 has 13 residues. DNA of the CDR3: TGTGCCAGCTTCCCAGGACAGTCCTACGAGCAGTACTTC. This gives the protein CASFPGQSYEQYF.

The V gene is TRBV7-8, the J gene TRBJ1-1; D possibly corresponds to TRBD1 (6 bases). CDR1 SGHVS and CDR2 FQNEAQ come from the germline V gene. The CDR3 contains 16 residues. Trimming took off 3 bases at V and 3 bases at J, with 17 bases between the two ends. The CDR3 is CASSLVGGRGDTEAFF. The CDR3, as DNA: TGTGCCAGCAGCTTGGTGGGGGGGCGGGGGGACACTGAAGCTTTCTTT. The whole variable domain, filled in from reference TRBV7-8 and TRBJ1-1, reads GAGVSQSPRYKVAKRGQDVALRCDPISGHVSLFWYQQALGQGPEFLTYFQNEAQLDKSGLPSDRFFAERPEGSVSTLKIQRTQQEDSAVYLCASSLVGGRGDTEAFFGQGTRLTVV.

This clone was seen more than once but under ten times. The chain links TRBV30 to TRBJ1-6, with D possibly matching TRBD1 (5 bases). CDR1 and CDR2 (germline): GTSNPN, SVGIG (reference sequence). With 0 bases removed from V and 0 bases from J, the gap between germline ends came to 12 bases. The CDR3 extends over 17 amino acids. The CDR3 nucleotides are TGTGCCTGGAGTGTACAACAGGACGGCTCCTATAATTCACCCCTCCACTTT. It specifies CAWSVQQDGSYNSPLHF.

This chain links TRBV5-6 with TRBJ2-1, with 12 bases fitting TRBD2. J was trimmed by 7 bases and V by 5 bases; bases with no gene match: 4. The CDR3 covers 14 residues. Germline V gene data show CDR1 as SGHDT and CDR2 as YYEEEE. The CDR3 region is CASSPTSGSNEQFF. The CDR3 DNA sequence: TGTGCCAGCAGTCCGACTAGCGGGAGTAATGAGCAGTTCTTC.

The gene calls are TRBV5-1 and TRBJ2-5, with D maybe TRBD2 (6 bases). The CDR3 spans 16 residues. CDR1 is SGHRS, CDR2 YFSETQ, per germline. Trimming shortened V by 0 bases and J by 6 bases, and 18 bases separated the two germline ends. The CDR3 sequence: CASSLVGPPGGQTQYF. CDR3 nucleotides: TGCGCCAGCAGCTTGGTTGGACCCCCTGGAGGGCAGACCCAGTACTTC. Drawing the rest from reference TRBV5-1 and TRBJ2-5, the complete variable domain is KAGVTQTPRYLIKTRGQQVTLSCSPISGHRSVSWYQQTPGQGLQFLFEYFSETQRNKGNFPGRFSGRQFSNSRSEMNVSTLELGDSALYLCASSLVGPPGGQTQYFGPGTRLLVL.